What follows are 14 T cell receptor beta chains derived from one specimen sequenced in a study of T cell repertoires in cytomegalovirus infection. No antigens are known for them. MiXCR was run by TCRdb on the reads, yielding one entry per CDR3 protein. In the table there are approximately 110,000 distinct CDR3 sequences, approximately 45% of which are singletons. The input for sequencing was CD8+ T cells from cultured PBMCs, taken from culture after CMV antigen stimulation. These receptors originate from a human donor in good health (CMV status not recorded). Some clones in this sample may be carry-over from other donors' samples.

The chain joins TRBV20-1 to TRBJ1-2; D gene unclear. The germline V gene has CDR1 DFQATT and CDR2 SNEGSKA (reference sequence). The CDR3 extends over 15 amino acids. V shed 6 bases and J shed 0 bases, with 17 bases lying between them. CDR3: CSARHSDYTNYGYTF. CDR3 nucleotide sequence: TGCAGTGCGCGACACTCAGACTATACTAACTATGGCTACACCTTC.

The chain uses TRBV20-1 and TRBJ2-1, with D uncertain. The CDR3 is 14 amino acids. Trimming cost V 1 base and J 0 bases, with 7 bases left between them. The germline CDR1 and CDR2 sequences are DFQATT and SNEGSKA (reference sequence). CDR3 in amino acids: CSARGGNSYNEQFF. CDR3 in DNA: TGCAGTGCTAGAGGGGGAAACTCCTACAATGAGCAGTTCTTC.

The chain employs TRBV7-2 and TRBJ2-5; the match to TRBD2 covers 7 bases. Germline-derived CDR1 and CDR2 are SGHTA and FQGNSA. Trimming took 6 bases from V and 0 from J; bases not matched to a gene: 13. The CDR3 consists of 17 residues. CDR3 sequence: CASRPRVGGTYQETQYF. The CDR3 nucleotides read TGTGCCAGCAGACCCCGGGTGGGGGGGACGTACCAAGAGACCCAGTACTTC. Full variable domain (missing parts from reference TRBV7-2 and TRBJ2-5): GAGVSQSPSNKVTEKGKDVELRCDPISGHTALYWYRQSLGQGLEFLIYFQGNSAPDKSGLPSDRFSAERTGGSVSTLTIQRTQQEDSAVYLCASRPRVGGTYQETQYFGPGTRLLVL.

The V call is TRBV15, the J call TRBJ1-4, with a possible D match to TRBD1 (5 bases). This CDR3 comprises 15 residues. The V end was cut by 0 bases, the J end by 5 bases, with 10 bases between. Germline lookup yields CDR1 LNHNV and CDR2 YYDKDF (reference sequence). CDR3 sequence: CATSRDGAANEKLFF. CDR3 in DNA: TGTGCCACCAGCAGAGATGGGGCAGCGAATGAAAAACTGTTTTTT. Based on the CDR3 plus reference TRBV15 and TRBJ1-4, the full variable domain is DAMVIQNPRYQVTQFGKPVTLSCSQTLNHNVMYWYQQKSSQAPKLLFHYYDKDFNNEADTPDNFQSRRPNTSFCFLDIRSPGLGDTAMYLCATSRDGAANEKLFFGSGTQLSVL.

This clonotype was detected ten times or more. The chain has TRBV7-3 and TRBJ1-5, with D possibly matching TRBD1 (6 bases). From germline, CDR1 is SGHTA and CDR2 FQGTGA. Trimming cost V 5 bases and J 3 bases, with 26 bases left between them. The CDR3 extends over 19 amino acids. The CDR3 region has the DNA TGTGCCAGCAGCCCTCTCCCGGGGAACGGACAGAGTTACAATCAGCCCCAGCATTTT. Protein product: CASSPLPGNGQSYNQPQHF.

V usage is TRBV7-6 and J usage is TRBJ1-5, with D unresolved. This CDR3 contains 13 residues. Trimming removed 1 base at V and 3 bases at J, with 4 bases between. Germline V CDR1 and CDR2: SGHVS, FNYEAQ. The CDR3: CASSLGFNQPQHF. CDR3 sequence (DNA): TGTGCCAGCAGCTTAGGATTCAATCAGCCCCAGCATTTT.

This clonotype appeared many times. J is TRBJ2-4 and V is TRBV20-1, with unresolved D. CDR1 and CDR2 from the germline V gene are DFQATT and SNEGSKA (reference sequence). V was clipped by 3 bases and J by 1 base, with 7 bases between them. The CDR3 has 13 residues. CDR3 in DNA: TGCAGTGCTAGGGGGATGGCCAAAAACATTCAGTACTTC. Its protein product is CSARGMAKNIQYF.

The chain combines TRBV7-2 with TRBJ2-1; D possibly corresponds to TRBD2 (5 bases). CDR1 is SGHTA, CDR2 FQGNSA, per germline. The CDR3 sequence is 13 residues long. V lost 11 bases to trimming and J lost 9 bases, with 20 bases between them. Here the CDR3 DNA reads TGTGCCTCCTCTTGGACGGGATCTCCTGAGCAGTTCTTC. Residues: CASSWTGSPEQFF.

The V call is TRBV6-1, the J call TRBJ2-2, with D hard to call. The CDR3 loop spans 14 amino acids. With 3 bases removed from V and 6 bases from J, the gap between germline ends came to 11 bases. Germline V gene sequence: CDR1 MNHNS, CDR2 SASEGT. The CDR3 DNA sequence: TGTGCCAGCAGTGACCTCTTTCCCCCCGGGGAGCTGTTTTTT. Translating it yields CASSDLFPPGELFF.

This clonotype was observed at least ten times. The chain is built from TRBV7-8 and TRBJ2-5; 14 bases are shared with TRBD2. Germline V lookup: CDR1 SGHVS, CDR2 FQNEAQ. V shed 5 bases and J 4 bases; nucleotides not matched to a gene: 3. CDR3 length: 15 amino acids. CDR3 coding DNA: TGTGCCAGCAGCCGCGGACTAGCGGGGGGAGAGACCCAGTACTTC. This codes for CASSRGLAGGETQYF.

In this sample, this clonotype turned up once. The chain links TRBV27 to TRBJ2-3; 11 bases line up with TRBD2. The CDR3 has 16 amino acids. The germline CDR1 and CDR2 sequences are MNHEY and SMNVEV (reference sequence). J gave up 2 bases and V 6 bases, and 7 bases lay outside the gene matches. The CDR3 here is CASSYLAGGFTDTQYF. In DNA form, the CDR3 reads TGTGCCAGCAGCTATCTAGCGGGGGGCTTCACAGATACGCAGTATTTT.

CDR3 bases: TGTGCCACCAGCAGACCGCGTGGGGACCTTAACTATGGCTACACCTTC. Its protein product is CATSRPRGDLNYGYTF. The chain links TRBV15 to TRBJ1-2, with TRBD1 as a possible D gene (5 bases). Germline V gene sequence: CDR1 LNHNV, CDR2 YYDKDF (reference sequence). CDR3 length: 16 residues. V was trimmed by 2 bases and J by 1 base, leaving 14 bases between them.

This clonotype was picked up a small number of times. The gene calls are TRBV7-9 and TRBJ1-1; unclear D gene. Trimming removed 5 bases from V and 3 bases from J, with 10 bases in between. Per the germline V gene, CDR1 is SEHNR and CDR2 is FQNEAQ (reference sequence). The CDR3 length is 13 residues. In DNA, the CDR3 is TGTGCCAGCAGCCCCCCGGGGTACACTGAAGCTTTCTTT. As protein: CASSPPGYTEAFF.

This clonotype was picked up one time. The J gene is TRBJ2-2, the V gene TRBV12-3 or TRBV12-4, with a tentative D call TRBD1 (6 bases). The CDR3 sequence is 15 residues long. V shed 5 bases and J shed 4 bases, with 14 bases lying between them. This CDR3 is CASSETGDGTGELFF. CDR3 coding DNA: TGTGCCAGCAGTGAGACAGGCGACGGCACCGGGGAGCTGTTTTTT.